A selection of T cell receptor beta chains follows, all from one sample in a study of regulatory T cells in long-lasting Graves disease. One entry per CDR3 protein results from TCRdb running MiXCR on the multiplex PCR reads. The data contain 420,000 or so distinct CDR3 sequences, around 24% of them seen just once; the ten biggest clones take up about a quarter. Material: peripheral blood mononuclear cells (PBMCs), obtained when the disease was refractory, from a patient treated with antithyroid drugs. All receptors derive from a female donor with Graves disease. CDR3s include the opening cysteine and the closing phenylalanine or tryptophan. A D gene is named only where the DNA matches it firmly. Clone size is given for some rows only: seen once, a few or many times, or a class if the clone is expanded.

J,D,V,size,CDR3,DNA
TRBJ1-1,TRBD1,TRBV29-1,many,CSVERRGRVSQAFF,TGCAGCGTTGAAAGAAGGGGGCGAGTAAGCCAAGCTTTCTTT
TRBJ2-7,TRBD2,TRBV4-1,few,CASSQPTSGRSHEQYF,TGCGCCAGCAGCCAACCGACTAGCGGGAGGTCCCACGAGCAGTACTTC
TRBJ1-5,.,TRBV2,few,CASGLARGNQPQHF,TGTGCCAGCGGTTTGGCCCGAGGCAATCAGCCCCAGCATTTT
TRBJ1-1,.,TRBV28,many,CASSLLMGNTEAFF,TGTGCCAGCAGCTTGCTGATGGGGAACACTGAAGCTTTCTTT
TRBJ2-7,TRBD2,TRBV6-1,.,CASRPISSPSGSYGQYF,TGTGCCAGCAGGCCGATTTCGAGTCCTAGCGGGAGTTACGGGCAGTACTTC
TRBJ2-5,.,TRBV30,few,CAWTPGWRDQETQYF,TGTGCCTGGACCCCTGGGTGGCGGGACCAAGAGACCCAGTACTTC
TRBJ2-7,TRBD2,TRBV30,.,CAWRSLAGRYEQYF,TGTGCCTGGAGATCTTTAGCGGGACGTTACGAGCAGTACTTC
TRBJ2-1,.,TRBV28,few,CASSLRAAVNEQFF,TGTGCCAGCAGTTTGAGGGCCGCCGTGAATGAGCAGTTCTTC
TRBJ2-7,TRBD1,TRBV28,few,CASSAPGTAYEQYF,TGTGCCAGCAGTGCGCCCGGGACAGCCTACGAGCAGTACTTC
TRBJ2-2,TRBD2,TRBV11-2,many,CASSPLSGTNTGELFF,TGTGCCAGCAGCCCCCTTAGCGGGACGAACACCGGGGAGCTGTTTTTT
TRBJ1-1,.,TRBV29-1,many,CSAKRLDTEAFF,TGCAGCGCAAAAAGACTAGACACTGAAGCTTTCTTT